This record covers a single T cell receptor (beta chain). A read error may produce the germline difference seen at one junction end. Time point denoted: patch test 1, 2 weeks after DPC sensitization. Regarding treatment: therapeutic diphenylcyclopropenone sensitization with weekly scalp DPC. TCRdb ran MiXCR on the RACE reads and lists one entry per CDR3 protein. The sample lists 370,000 or so distinct CDR3 sequences; roughly 5% were seen once. This entry is derived from a study of human T cells and chemical hapten exposure. As for the study in general: Patches with 0.01% DPC went on the upper back, and the tests were read at 6 days.

There are 13 residues in the CDR3. Germline CDR1 and CDR2: DFQATT and SNEGSKA (reference sequence). Sequenced here: whole blood, sampled in connection with sensitization to the hapten diphenylcyclopropenone (DPC). The origin of this receptor is a woman between 50 and 59 years old with alopecia areata. Some clones in this sample may be carry-over from other donors' samples. The V and J genes are TRBV20-1 and TRBJ1-3; D possibly corresponds to TRBD1 (5 bases). This chain's CDR3 is CGAREPGTAAIYF. Here the CDR3 DNA reads TGCGGTGCTAGAGAACCGGGGACGGCCGCCATATATTTT.